This paragraph covers one T cell receptor (beta chain) sequence. One junction end does not reproduce the germline sequence, and a read error may be involved. This sample was taken from a study of blood T cell repertoires in COVID-19. Study information: Samples of COVID-19 (acute and convalescent) were obtained from the United States, Italy and Spain. PBMCs, B-cell-depleted T cells, or T cells provided the cDNA or gDNA that made up the material.

Libraries were prepared by immunoSEQ multiplex PCR; TCRdb keeps only in-frame clonotypes and omits some of them. The table has about 190,000 clones, around nine tenths seen once. CDR1 PRHDT and CDR2 FYEKMQ come from the germline V gene (reference sequence). The length of the CDR3 is 14 residues. This receptor was taken from a man aged 25 to 45 with acute or convalescent COVID-19. V and J are TRBV13 and TRBJ2-7; possible D gene TRBD2, 6 bases. Sequenced material: peripheral blood. CDR3 residues: CASSPPSGGISQDF. The CDR3 DNA reads TGTGCCAGCAGCCCCCCAAGTGGGGGGATCAGTCAAGACTTC.